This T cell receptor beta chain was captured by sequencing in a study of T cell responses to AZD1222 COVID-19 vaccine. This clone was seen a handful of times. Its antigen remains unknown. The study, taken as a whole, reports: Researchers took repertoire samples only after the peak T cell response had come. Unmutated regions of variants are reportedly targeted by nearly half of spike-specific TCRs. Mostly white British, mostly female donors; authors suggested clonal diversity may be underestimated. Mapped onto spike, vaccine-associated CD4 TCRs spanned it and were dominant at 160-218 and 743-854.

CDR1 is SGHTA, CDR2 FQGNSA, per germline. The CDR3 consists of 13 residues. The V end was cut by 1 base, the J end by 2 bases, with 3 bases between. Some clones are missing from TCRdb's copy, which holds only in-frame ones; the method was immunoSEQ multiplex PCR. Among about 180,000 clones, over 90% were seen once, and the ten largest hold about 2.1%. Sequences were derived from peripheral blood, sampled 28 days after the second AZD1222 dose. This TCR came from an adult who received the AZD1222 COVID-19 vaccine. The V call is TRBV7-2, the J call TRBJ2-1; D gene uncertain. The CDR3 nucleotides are TGTGCCAGCAGCTTAGGGACCTACAATGAGCAGTTCTTC. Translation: CASSLGTYNEQFF.